This entry lists 30 T cell receptor beta chains sequenced from one sample in a study of shared clonotypes between healthy human individuals. Generated by immunoSEQ multiplex PCR, the TCRdb table keeps only in-frame clones and is missing some. This table holds about 1.9 million clones, about 93% found once. Naive CD8 cells comprised CD45RO-negative, CCR7-positively selected cells, excluding terminally differentiated effector memory CD45RA+ cells. Sequencing was performed on naive CD8+ T cells from PBMCs. The receptor source for this set is a man aged 18 to 30 in good health. Some clones in this sample may be carry-over from other donors' samples.

The chain couples TRBV5-6 to TRBJ2-3, with 9 bases that match TRBD2. Germline lookup yields CDR1 SGHDT and CDR2 YYEEEE. Trimming took 4 bases from V and 7 from J; bases not matched to a gene: 10. The CDR3 runs 15 residues. The CDR3 loop reads CASSMGSGGFHTQYF. As DNA, the CDR3 is TGTGCCAGCAGCATGGGGAGCGGGGGGTTCCATACGCAGTATTTT.

The chain uses TRBV6-1 and TRBJ2-4; the match to TRBD2 covers 7 bases. Per the germline V gene, CDR1 is MNHNS and CDR2 is SASEGT. The V gene end was trimmed by 6 bases and the J gene end by 6 bases; junction bases not matched to a gene: 11. CDR3 size: 15 residues. CDR3 bases: TGTGCCAGCAGGATGGTGCTAGCGGATATAAACATTCAGTACTTC. Protein product: CASRMVLADINIQYF.

V is TRBV2 and J is TRBJ2-2, with TRBD1 identical over 8 bases. The germline V gene has CDR1 SNHLY and CDR2 FYNNEI. Germline trimming cut 7 bases from V and 3 bases from J; bases unmatched to any gene: 1. The CDR3 loop spans 13 amino acids. The CDR3 loop reads CASMDRDTGELFF. The CDR3 DNA sequence: TGTGCCAGCATGGACAGGGACACCGGGGAGCTGTTTTTT.

This sequence joins TRBV27 and TRBJ2-2; tentative D call: TRBD1 (5 bases). The CDR3 contains 13 residues. CDR1 MNHEY and CDR2 SMNVEV come from the germline V gene (reference sequence). V was clipped by 7 bases and J by 8 bases, with 14 bases between them. The CDR3 sequence: CASTDDSWGELFF. The DNA for the CDR3 is TGTGCCAGCACCGACGACAGTTGGGGGGAGCTGTTTTTT.

The V and J genes are TRBV28 and TRBJ1-5, with a weak D call TRBD1 (5 bases). From germline, CDR1 is MDHEN and CDR2 SYDVKM. The CDR3 sequence is 17 residues long. V shed 1 base and J shed 6 bases, with 19 bases lying between them. CDR3: CASSLSSFVQGLQPQHF. CDR3 in DNA: TGTGCCAGCAGTTTATCGTCTTTTGTCCAGGGACTTCAGCCCCAGCATTTT.

J is TRBJ2-7 and V is TRBV28; D possibly corresponds to TRBD2 (6 bases). The V and J ends lost 6 bases and 0 bases respectively, with 12 bases between them. The CDR3 sequence is 14 residues long. Looked up from germline, CDR1 is MDHEN and CDR2 is SYDVKM. The CDR3 sequence: CASSRESSSYEQYF. CDR3 sequence (DNA): TGTGCCAGCAGCCGGGAGAGCTCCTCCTACGAGCAGTACTTC.

This sequence joins TRBV5-1 and TRBJ2-7, with D maybe TRBD1 (5 bases). The germline gives CDR1 SGHRS, CDR2 YFSETQ. CDR3 length: 14 residues. The V end was cut by 2 bases, the J end by 3 bases, with 12 bases between. The CDR3 DNA follows: TGCGCCAGCAGCTTATCCCCGACAGACTACGAGCAGTACTTC. Translated: CASSLSPTDYEQYF.

The chain recombines TRBV19 with TRBJ2-1, with D unclear. Germline-derived CDR1 and CDR2 are LNHDA and SQIVND (reference sequence). V was cut by 3 bases and J by 9 bases, with 9 bases left in between. CDR3 length: 12 amino acids. CDR3 bases: TGTGCCAGTAGTATGGGCGGACCTGAGCAGTTCTTC. Translated, it gives CASSMGGPEQFF.

The V call is TRBV19, the J call TRBJ2-7; 9 bases agree with TRBD2. From germline, CDR1 is LNHDA and CDR2 SQIVND (reference sequence). V dropped 11 bases and J dropped 4; count of bases not matched to a gene: 9. The CDR3 extends over 13 amino acids. The CDR3 loop reads CAARAREGYEQYF. In DNA, the CDR3 is TGTGCCGCCCGCGCGCGGGAGGGGTACGAGCAGTACTTC.

V gene TRBV9 combines with J gene TRBJ2-7; 7 positions match TRBD1. Trimming removed 5 bases from V and 2 bases from J; junction bases left unmatched: 7. This CDR3 has 14 amino acids. Germline assignment: CDR1 SGDLS and CDR2 YYNGEE. CDR3 in DNA: TGTGCCAGCAGTCCGGGACAGAATACCTACGAGCAGTACTTC. It specifies CASSPGQNTYEQYF.

Comment on this clone: Other nucleotide sequences in the sample specify the same CDR3. V is TRBV27 and J is TRBJ2-4; weak D call: TRBD2 (5 bases). CDR1 and CDR2 from the germline V gene are MNHEY and SMNVEV (reference sequence). V dropped 2 bases and J dropped 0 bases, with 8 bases sitting between them. This CDR3 comprises 15 residues. CDR3 bases: TGTGCCAGCAGTTTAACGGGATTAGCCAAAAACATTCAGTACTTC. It is translated as CASSLTGLAKNIQYF.

The chain uses TRBV19 and TRBJ1-1; D perhaps matches TRBD1 (5 bases). This CDR3 comprises 15 residues. The V gene lost 5 bases and the J gene lost 1 base, with 14 bases spanning the gap. Germline assignment: CDR1 LNHDA and CDR2 SQIVND (reference sequence). CDR3 sequence (DNA): TGTGCCAGTAGTCTGGTAACTACAGGGAACACTGAAGCTTTCTTT. Residues: CASSLVTTGNTEAFF.

The V gene is TRBV29-1, the J gene TRBJ2-5, with D possibly TRBD2 on 6 matching bases. V lost 6 bases, J lost 5 bases, and 13 bases lay in between. Per germline, CDR1 SQVTM and CDR2 ANQGSEA. There are 12 residues in the CDR3. CDR3 DNA sequence: TGCAGCGTCCCGGGACTGCTGGAGACCCAGTACTTC. It yields the protein CSVPGLLETQYF. Together with reference TRBV29-1 and TRBJ2-5, the CDR3 gives the full variable domain: SAVISQKPSRDICQRGTSLTIQCQVDSQVTMMFWYRQQPGQSLTLIATANQGSEATYESGFVIDKFPISRPNLTFSTLTVSNMSPEDSSIYLCSVPGLLETQYFGPGTRLLVL.

This clone has just a few counts. The chain combines TRBV7-9 with TRBJ2-2; D unresolved. This CDR3 is built from 9 residues. V lost 5 bases and J 13 bases, leaving 5 bases between the germline ends. Germline V lookup: CDR1 SEHNR, CDR2 FQNEAQ (reference sequence). CDR3 in DNA: TGTGCCAGCAGCCCGGTGCTGTTTTTT. Translating it yields CASSPVLFF.

The gene calls are TRBV7-9 and TRBJ1-4; the match to TRBD1 covers 11 bases. V was clipped by 9 bases and J by 5 bases; unmatched bases: 14. Germline V gene lookup returns CDR1 SEHNR and CDR2 FQNEAQ (reference sequence). The CDR3 runs 17 residues. CDR3 in DNA: TGTGCCAGTGGTACCGGGACAGGGGGGTCGGGAAATGAAAAACTGTTTTTT. It is translated as CASGTGTGGSGNEKLFF.

V and J are TRBV5-6 and TRBJ2-5, with D maybe TRBD1 (6 bases). V was cut by 7 bases and J by 2 bases, with 15 bases left in between. In germline, CDR1 is SGHDT, CDR2 YYEEEE. The CDR3 extends over 14 amino acids. The CDR3 DNA sequence: TGTGCCAGCTGCCTGGGGGACACACAAGAGACCCAGTACTTC. Residues: CASCLGDTQETQYF.

The rearrangement uses TRBV27 and TRBJ1-2; 8 nucleotides agree with TRBD1. The CDR3 covers 14 residues. CDR1 MNHEY and CDR2 SMNVEV come from the germline V gene (reference sequence). J was trimmed by 6 bases and V by 8 bases; bases with no gene match: 11. The CDR3 protein is CASGTGTGGDGYTF. In DNA, the CDR3 is TGTGCCAGCGGAACCGGGACAGGAGGGGATGGCTACACCTTC.

The V call is TRBV19, the J call TRBJ1-1; the D gene is possibly TRBD1 (6 bases). V was cut by 0 bases and J by 1 base, with 18 bases left in between. The germline CDR1 and CDR2 sequences are LNHDA and SQIVND (reference sequence). The CDR3 runs 18 residues. CDR3 nucleotides: TGTGCCAGTAGTATAGACCGCCGGTCAGGGGCGCGGAACACTGAAGCTTTCTTT. Protein sequence: CASSIDRRSGARNTEAFF.

The V and J genes are TRBV6-6 and TRBJ1-2, with TRBD1 matching 9 bases. Germline loops: CDR1 MNHNY, CDR2 SVGAGI (reference sequence). Trimming at V came to 3 bases and at J to 7 bases, leaving 12 bases not matched to a gene. The CDR3 runs to 16 residues. Here the CDR3 reads CASSYSPGQGLGGYTF. CDR3 coding DNA: TGTGCCAGCAGTTATTCTCCGGGACAGGGTTTGGGTGGCTACACCTTC.

The chain couples TRBV6-5 to TRBJ1-5; 7 bases are a match to TRBD1. The CDR3 runs 14 residues. CDR1 is MNHEY, CDR2 SVGAGI, per germline. V shed 5 bases and J 6 bases; nucleotides not matched to a gene: 7. The CDR3 reads CASSARQGGQPQHF. In DNA, the CDR3 is TGTGCCAGCAGTGCTCGACAGGGCGGTCAGCCCCAGCATTTT.

There are a few counts of this clone. The gene calls are TRBV4-3 and TRBJ1-1, with a weak D call TRBD1 (5 bases). Germline CDR1 reads LGHNA; CDR2 reads YSLEER. The CDR3 has 15 amino acids. V lost 3 bases and J lost 1, with 12 bases in between. In nucleotides, the CDR3 is TGCGCCAGCAGCCACCCCGGGACGGGGAACACTGAAGCTTTCTTT. It specifies CASSHPGTGNTEAFF.

V gene TRBV6-9 combines with J gene TRBJ2-4; 12 bases fit TRBD1. Looked up from germline, CDR1 is MNHGY and CDR2 is SVAAGI. Trimming at V came to 6 bases and at J to 0 bases, leaving 9 bases not matched to a gene. CDR3 length: 18 residues. CDR3 protein: CASRAPGQGARAKNIQYF. In DNA form, the CDR3 reads TGTGCCAGCAGGGCACCGGGACAGGGGGCGCGAGCCAAAAACATTCAGTACTTC.

V gene TRBV28 combines with J gene TRBJ2-7; 11 bases are shared with TRBD2. The CDR3 covers 17 residues. Germline V gene sequence: CDR1 MDHEN, CDR2 SYDVKM. V shed 5 bases, J shed 2 bases, and the junction held 11 bases outside the gene matches. In nucleotides, the CDR3 is TGTGCCAGCAGTCCCCCCGGGACTAGCGGACCCGCCTACGAGCAGTACTTC. Translating gives CASSPPGTSGPAYEQYF.

The table lists this clone with a count of one. The gene calls are TRBV11-2 and TRBJ2-7; TRBD1 is a possible D gene (6 bases). Germline CDR1 reads SGHAT; CDR2 reads FQNNGV. CDR3 size: 16 residues. The V end was cut by 5 bases, the J end by 2 bases, with 19 bases between. Written as DNA, the CDR3 is TGTGCCAGCAGCATAAACAGGGTAGGGTTGCCCTACGAGCAGTACTTC. Translated: CASSINRVGLPYEQYF.

A few counts support this clone. Germline and junction disagree at one end, which may indicate a read error. The gene calls are TRBV2 and TRBJ2-7; D is unresolved. Germline values: CDR1 SNHLY, CDR2 FYNNEI. This CDR3 is built from 10 residues. The CDR3 coding sequence is TGTGCCAGCATCTCCCACGAGCAGTACTTC. Translated, it gives CASISHEQYF. The full variable domain, its missing parts supplied by reference TRBV2 and TRBJ2-7, is EPEVTQTPSHQVTQMGQEVILRCVPISNHLYFYWYRQILGQKVEFLVSFYNNEISEKSEIFDDQFSVERPDGSNFTLKIRSTKLEDSAMYFCASISHEQYFGPGTRLTVT.

V usage is TRBV29-1 and J usage is TRBJ2-5; D possibly matches TRBD1 or TRBD2 (7 bases each). V dropped 7 bases and J dropped 2 bases, with 17 bases sitting between them. Per germline, CDR1 SQVTM and CDR2 ANQGSEA. The CDR3 sequence is 14 residues long. The CDR3 DNA reads TGCAGCGGGGAGGGGGCGGAGTGGCAAGAGACCCAGTACTTC. This sequence encodes CSGEGAEWQETQYF.

The rearrangement joins TRBV6-4 to TRBJ2-7, with TRBD1 matching 7 bases. Germline CDR1 is MRHNA and CDR2 is SNTAGT. V gave up 2 bases and J gave up 3 bases; unmatched junction bases: 7. The CDR3 is 15 amino acids. The CDR3: CASSDRPGGIYEQYF. The CDR3 DNA sequence: TGTGCCAGCAGTGACCGGCCAGGGGGAATCTACGAGCAGTACTTC.

This clone was detected once. Because the CDR3's place on the DNA is in doubt, the DNA is left out and the CDR3 is given as listed by TCRdb. V and J are TRBV2 and TRBJ1-2; no check of the table's D call, TRBD1, against the DNA was made. Including both end residues, the CDR3 is 16 amino acids long. CDR1 and CDR2 (germline): SNHLY, FYNNEI. CDR3 residues: CASSVPPGQANYGYTF.

This chain joins TRBV19 and TRBJ2-1; 7 bases are a match to TRBD2. The germline V gene has CDR1 LNHDA and CDR2 SQIVND (reference sequence). The V segment lost 4 bases and the J segment 7 bases; nucleotides outside the gene matches: 10. This CDR3 has 15 amino acids. The CDR3 loop is CASSTLADLGNEQFF. The CDR3 nucleotides are TGTGCCAGTAGTACGCTAGCGGATTTGGGGAATGAGCAGTTCTTC.

This clone has just one count. The chain recombines TRBV13 with TRBJ2-7; the match to TRBD1 covers 7 bases. Germline V gene lookup returns CDR1 PRHDT and CDR2 FYEKMQ (reference sequence). The CDR3 has 14 amino acids. The V and J ends lost 5 bases and 2 bases, in that order; junction bases with no gene match: 6. CDR3 nucleotides: TGTGCCAGCAGCCGAGGGGGCCTGGCCTACGAGCAGTACTTC. Amino acid sequence: CASSRGGLAYEQYF.